Presented here are 12 T cell receptor beta chains from one specimen sequenced in a study of T-cell memory formation after mild COVID-19 (TCRdb year 2021). Libraries were built with 5' RACE. Sequenced using an Illumina NovaSeq 6000. The raw public data were reprocessed by TCRdb itself: fastp quality trimming at Q25, MiXCR clonotype calling, in-frame beta chains only. All rows with the same CDR3 protein become a single entry with the most common DNA and genes. Within this sample are roughly 160,000 distinct CDR3 sequences, with 11% of them counted one time only. The ten largest account for approximately 3.8% of the sample. Source material: PBMCs or a T cell subset sorted from them (not recorded which). Receptors were obtained from a man aged 18 to 35 who had mild COVID-19 (a few samples of this study predate the infection). The sample titles of this study are shuffled in the database, so cell type and time point are left out; the donor was told from shared clones.

The chain employs TRBV5-1 and TRBJ1-5; D is uncertain. The germline V and J ends were trimmed by 4 bases and 6 bases, with 11 bases remaining between them. CDR1 SGHRS and CDR2 YFSETQ come from the germline V gene. The CDR3 totals 13 residues. The CDR3 nucleotides read TGCGCCAGCAGCCCGGCCCCGAGTCAGCCCCAGCATTTT. It codes for CASSPAPSQPQHF.

This sequence joins TRBV6-2 or TRBV6-3 and TRBJ1-2; TRBD1 is a possible D gene (5 bases). The CDR3 totals 13 residues. Trimming took off 6 bases at V and 2 bases at J, with 10 bases between the two ends. CDR1 is MNHEY, CDR2 SVGEGT, per germline. The CDR3, as DNA: TGTGCCAGCAGAAATCCAGGGAACTATGGCTACACCTTC. Protein: CASRNPGNYGYTF.

This chain links TRBV6-5 with TRBJ1-2, with a possible D match to TRBD1 (5 bases). Trimming cost V 0 bases and J 6 bases, with 11 bases left between them. This CDR3 comprises 14 residues. Germline CDR1 MNHEY, CDR2 SVGAGI. CDR3 in amino acids: CASSYSPRQNGYTF. The CDR3, as DNA: TGTGCCAGCAGTTACTCTCCTAGACAGAATGGCTACACCTTC.

This chain uses TRBV5-1 with TRBJ2-7, with 9 bases lining up with TRBD2. The trim removed 1 base at V and 0 bases at J, leaving 8 bases unmatched. Germline assignment: CDR1 SGHRS and CDR2 YFSETQ. This CDR3 has 17 amino acids. DNA of the CDR3: TGCGCCAGCAGCTTGAGGCTAGCGGGGACCAGCTCCTACGAGCAGTACGTC. Translation: CASSLRLAGTSSYEQYV.

The V gene is TRBV7-8, the J gene TRBJ2-3; D possibly matches TRBD1 or TRBD2 (5 bases each). V dropped 5 bases and J dropped 1 base, with 13 bases sitting between them. From germline, CDR1 is SGHVS and CDR2 FQNEAQ. The CDR3 is 15 residues long. CDR3 sequence reads: CASSLWDARTDTQYF. The CDR3, as DNA: TGTGCCAGCAGCCTTTGGGACGCCCGCACAGATACGCAGTATTTT.

J is TRBJ2-7 and V is TRBV28, with D perhaps TRBD1 (6 bases). V lost 5 bases to trimming and J lost 10 bases, with 15 bases between them. CDR1 is MDHEN, CDR2 SYDVKM, per germline. The CDR3 is 12 amino acids. The CDR3 DNA reads TGTGCCAGCAGTGGGTGGACAGAGACACAGTACGTC. This sequence encodes CASSGWTETQYV.

This clonotype was seen repeatedly, ten times or more. This sequence joins TRBV11-3 and TRBJ2-1, with D perhaps matching TRBD1 (6 bases). CDR1 is SGHNT and CDR2 is YENEEA in the germline V gene. The CDR3 runs to 20 residues. Trimming shortened V by 3 bases and J by 8 bases, and 32 bases separated the two germline ends. This chain's CDR3 is CASSFHLLHRADSPIDEQFF. The CDR3 nucleotides are TGTGCCAGCAGCTTCCACCTCCTTCACAGGGCTGATTCACCGATCGATGAGCAGTTCTTC.

This clonotype has just a few counts. The V call is TRBV9, the J call TRBJ2-5; possibly TRBD1 or TRBD2 for D (6 bases each). The CDR3 contains 15 residues. V lost 0 bases, J lost 4 bases, and 13 bases lay in between. The V gene's germline CDR1 is SGDLS and CDR2 YYNGEE. CDR3 residues: CASSVEGGHGETQYF. CDR3 coding DNA: TGTGCCAGCAGCGTAGAGGGGGGACACGGAGAGACCCAGTACTTC.

The V and J genes are TRBV7-2 and TRBJ1-2, with TRBD1 matching over 7 bases. This CDR3 comprises 15 residues. From germline, CDR1 is SGHTA and CDR2 FQGNSA. V trimming: 1 base; J trimming: 3 bases; junction bases outside the gene matches: 5. The CDR3 reads CASSLGQGGHYGYTF. CDR3 DNA: TGTGCCAGCAGCTTAGGACAGGGTGGCCACTATGGCTACACCTTC.

In its sample, this clonotype was seen many times. The chain uses TRBV20-1 and TRBJ2-5, with 9 nucleotides matching TRBD2. With V trimmed by 1 base and J by 4 bases, 1 base remained unmatched. Germline CDR1 reads DFQATT; CDR2 reads SNEGSKA (reference sequence). The CDR3 is made up of 13 amino acids. For the CDR3, the DNA is TGCAGTGCTAGAGTTAGCGGGAGAGAGACCCAGTACTTC. Its protein product is CSARVSGRETQYF.

This clonotype was seen repeatedly, ten times or more. V gene TRBV7-9 combines with J gene TRBJ1-6; 7 nucleotides match TRBD1. This CDR3 comprises 14 residues. V was pared by 5 bases and J by 6 bases, with 4 bases of the junction left unmatched. Germline CDR1 and CDR2: SEHNR and FQNEAQ (reference sequence). This CDR3 is CASSPTGLNSPLHF. The CDR3 DNA follows: TGTGCCAGCAGCCCGACAGGGCTTAATTCACCCCTCCACTTT.

Ten or more counts support this clonotype. This chain links TRBV28 with TRBJ2-2; no reliable D call. With 6 bases removed from V and 1 base from J, the gap between germline ends came to 3 bases. This CDR3 region has 12 residues. CDR1 MDHEN and CDR2 SYDVKM come from the germline V gene. The CDR3 sequence is CASSQNTGELFF. The CDR3 nucleotides read TGTGCCAGCAGCCAGAACACCGGGGAGCTGTTTTTT.